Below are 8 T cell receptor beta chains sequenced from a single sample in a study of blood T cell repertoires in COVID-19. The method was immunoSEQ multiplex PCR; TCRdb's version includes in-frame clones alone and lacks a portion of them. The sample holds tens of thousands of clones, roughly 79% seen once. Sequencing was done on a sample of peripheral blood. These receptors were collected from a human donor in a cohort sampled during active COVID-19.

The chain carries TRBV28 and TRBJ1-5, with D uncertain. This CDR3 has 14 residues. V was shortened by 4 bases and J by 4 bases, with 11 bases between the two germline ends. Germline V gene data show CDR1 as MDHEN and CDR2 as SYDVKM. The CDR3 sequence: CASSSEGGNQPQHF. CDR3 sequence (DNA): TGTGCCAGCAGTTCGGAGGGTGGGAATCAGCCCCAGCATTTT.

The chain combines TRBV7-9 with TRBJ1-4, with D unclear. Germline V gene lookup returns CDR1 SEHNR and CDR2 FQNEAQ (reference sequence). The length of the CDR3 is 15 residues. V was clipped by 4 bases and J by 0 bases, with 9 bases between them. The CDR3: CASSSPGATNEKLFF. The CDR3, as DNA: TGTGCCAGCAGCTCCCCCGGGGCAACTAATGAAAAACTGTTTTTT. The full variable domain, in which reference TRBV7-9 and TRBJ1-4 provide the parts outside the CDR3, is DTGVSQNPRHKITKRGQNVTFRCDPISEHNRLYWYRQTLGQGPEFLTYFQNEAQLEKSRLLSDRFSAERPKGSFSTLEIQRTEQGDSAMYLCASSSPGATNEKLFFGSGTQLSVL.

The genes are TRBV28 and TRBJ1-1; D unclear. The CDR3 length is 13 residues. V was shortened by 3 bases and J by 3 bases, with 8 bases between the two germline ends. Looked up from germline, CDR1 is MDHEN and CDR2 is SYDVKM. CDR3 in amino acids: CASSFPGDTEAFF. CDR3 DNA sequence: TGTGCCAGCAGTTTCCCCGGAGACACTGAAGCTTTCTTT.

This CDR3 is CASSPTGPYEQYF. CDR3 bases: TGCGCCAGCAGCCCGACAGGGCCCTACGAGCAGTACTTC. The chain carries TRBV5-1 and TRBJ2-7, with 7 bases identical to TRBD1. Germline V gene sequence: CDR1 SGHRS, CDR2 YFSETQ. The V gene end was trimmed by 4 bases and the J gene end by 2 bases; junction bases not matched to a gene: 3. CDR3 length: 13 residues.

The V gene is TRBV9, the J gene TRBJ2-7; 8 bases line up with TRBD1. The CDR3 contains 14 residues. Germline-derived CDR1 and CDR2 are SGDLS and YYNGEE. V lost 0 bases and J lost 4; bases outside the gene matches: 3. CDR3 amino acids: CASSVGTGLYEQYF. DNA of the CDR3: TGTGCCAGCAGCGTAGGGACAGGGTTATACGAGCAGTACTTC.

CDR3 loop: CAWSVLGRNNEQFF. In nucleotides, the CDR3 is TGTGCCTGGAGTGTACTGGGCCGAAACAATGAGCAGTTCTTC. The rearrangement links TRBV30 to TRBJ2-1; D remains unclear. The CDR3 is made up of 14 amino acids. The V end lost 0 bases, the J end lost 5 bases, and 11 bases lay between the germline ends. Germline V gene lookup returns CDR1 GTSNPN and CDR2 SVGIG (reference sequence).

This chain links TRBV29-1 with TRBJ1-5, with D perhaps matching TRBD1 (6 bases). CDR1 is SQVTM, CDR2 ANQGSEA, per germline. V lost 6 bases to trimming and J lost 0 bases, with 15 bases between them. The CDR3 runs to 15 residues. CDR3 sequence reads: CSVQGTADSNQPQHF. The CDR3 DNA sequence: TGCAGCGTCCAGGGGACGGCTGATAGCAATCAGCCCCAGCATTTT.

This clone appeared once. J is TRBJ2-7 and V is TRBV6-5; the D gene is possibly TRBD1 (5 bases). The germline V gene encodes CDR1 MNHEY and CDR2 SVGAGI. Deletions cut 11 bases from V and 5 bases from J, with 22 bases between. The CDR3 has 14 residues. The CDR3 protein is CAASESKGSDEQYF. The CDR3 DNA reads TGTGCCGCAAGTGAGTCAAAGGGGTCAGACGAGCAGTACTTC.